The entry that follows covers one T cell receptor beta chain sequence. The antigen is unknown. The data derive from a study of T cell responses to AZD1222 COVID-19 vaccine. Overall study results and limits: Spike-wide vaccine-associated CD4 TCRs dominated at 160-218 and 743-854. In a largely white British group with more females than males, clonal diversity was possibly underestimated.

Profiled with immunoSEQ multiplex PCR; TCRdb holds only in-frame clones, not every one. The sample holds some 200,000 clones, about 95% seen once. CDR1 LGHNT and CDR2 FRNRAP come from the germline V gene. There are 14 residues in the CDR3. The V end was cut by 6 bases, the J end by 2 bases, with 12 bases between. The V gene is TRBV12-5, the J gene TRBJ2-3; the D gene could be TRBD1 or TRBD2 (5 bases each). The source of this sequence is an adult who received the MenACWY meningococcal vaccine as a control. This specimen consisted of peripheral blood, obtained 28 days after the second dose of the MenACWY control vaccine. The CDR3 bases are TGTGCTAGTGGGCATGGGACGCACACAGATACGCAGTATTTT. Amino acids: CASGHGTHTDTQYF. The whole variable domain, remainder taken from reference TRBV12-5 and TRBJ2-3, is DARVTQTPRHKVTEMGQEVTMRCQPILGHNTVFWYRQTMMQGLELLAYFRNRAPLDDSGMPKDRFSAEMPDATLATLKIQPSEPRDSAVYFCASGHGTHTDTQYFGPGTRLTVL.